These T cell receptor beta chains were read from a single sample in a study of CD8+ T cells in alopecia areata. The method was immunoSEQ multiplex PCR; TCRdb's version includes in-frame clones alone and lacks a portion of them. The table has 110,000 or so clones, 35% to 40% seen once; the top ten hold 3% to 3.5%. The sequencing sample was made of CD4+ T cells sorted from blood. All receptors derive from a human donor with alopecia areata. Both conserved end residues are part of each CDR3. The order of the fields is clone size, D gene, J gene, V gene, CDR3 DNA, CDR3 protein. The D gene is left open where the match is weak. Size is stated for part of the rows, as once, few or many counts, or as a class when the clone is expanded.

clone size: -
D gene: -
J gene: TRBJ1-2
V gene: TRBV7-9
CDR3 DNA: TGTGCCAGCAGCCTTCAACAGCAGCTAGGCTATGGCTACACCTTC
CDR3 protein: CASSLQQQLGYGYTF

clone size: -
D gene: -
J gene: TRBJ2-5
V gene: TRBV7-7
CDR3 DNA: TGTGCCAGCAGCCACGGGCCGGAAGAGACCCAGTACTTC
CDR3 protein: CASSHGPEETQYF

clone size: -
D gene: -
J gene: TRBJ2-5
V gene: TRBV7-3
CDR3 DNA: TGTGCCAGCAGCTTAAACTCGGGGAACCAAGAGACCCAGTACTTC
CDR3 protein: CASSLNSGNQETQYF

clone size: -
D gene: -
J gene: TRBJ1-6
V gene: TRBV7-3
CDR3 DNA: TGTGCCAGCAGCTTGGTAGCTAATTCACCCCTCCACTTT
CDR3 protein: CASSLVANSPLHF

clone size: few
D gene: TRBD1
J gene: TRBJ1-1
V gene: TRBV29-1
CDR3 DNA: TGCAGTAGTGACAGGGGGCTGAACACTGAAGCTTTCTTT
CDR3 protein: CSSDRGLNTEAFF

clone size: -
D gene: -
J gene: TRBJ2-5
V gene: TRBV20-1
CDR3 DNA: TGCAGTGCTAGAGGACTGCGAGACCAGTACTTC
CDR3 protein: CSARGLRDQYF

clone size: few
D gene: -
J gene: TRBJ2-7
V gene: TRBV19
CDR3 DNA: TGTGCCAGTAGTATAGGCGTCCACCTAGCCGAGCAGTACTTC
CDR3 protein: CASSIGVHLAEQYF

clone size: few
D gene: -
J gene: TRBJ2-7
V gene: TRBV20-1
CDR3 DNA: TGCAGTGCTCCACAGGGCTACGAGCAGTACTTC
CDR3 protein: CSAPQGYEQYF

clone size: -
D gene: TRBD1
J gene: TRBJ1-5
V gene: TRBV18
CDR3 DNA: TGTGCCAGCTCAGCCGGGACAGGGGTGAGTCAGCCCCAGCATTTT
CDR3 protein: CASSAGTGVSQPQHF

clone size: once
D gene: TRBD2
J gene: TRBJ2-3
V gene: TRBV5-6
CDR3 DNA: TGTGCCAGCAGCTCTCCGCGACTAGCGGGGGGTCGCACAGATACGCAGTATTTT
CDR3 protein: CASSSPRLAGGRTDTQYF

clone size: -
D gene: -
J gene: TRBJ2-1
V gene: TRBV7-2
CDR3 DNA: TGTGCCAGCAGCCCTAATTACAATGAGCAGTTCTTC
CDR3 protein: CASSPNYNEQFF

clone size: -
D gene: -
J gene: TRBJ1-2
V gene: TRBV29-1
CDR3 DNA: TGCAGCGTTGCCCACCGGGTCGAAGCCTATGGCTACACCTTC
CDR3 protein: CSVAHRVEAYGYTF

clone size: -
D gene: -
J gene: TRBJ2-1
V gene: TRBV12-5
CDR3 DNA: TGTGCTAGTGGTTTGGTTTCGAATTACAATGAGCAGTTCTTC
CDR3 protein: CASGLVSNYNEQFF

clone size: few
D gene: TRBD1
J gene: TRBJ1-4
V gene: TRBV7-2
CDR3 DNA: TGTGCCAGCAGCCAAGGGGGCGCGGGAAATGAAAAACTGTTTTTT
CDR3 protein: CASSQGGAGNEKLFF

clone size: -
D gene: TRBD2
J gene: TRBJ2-1
V gene: TRBV7-2
CDR3 DNA: TGTGCCAGCAGCGCCGGGACTAGCGGGGGGATACGGGAGCAGTTCTTC
CDR3 protein: CASSAGTSGGIREQFF

clone size: -
D gene: TRBD2
J gene: TRBJ2-7
V gene: TRBV4-2
CDR3 DNA: TGTGCCAGCAGCCAAGGGGCTAGCGGGGGGTCGAGCTCCTACGAGCAGTACTTC
CDR3 protein: CASSQGASGGSSSYEQYF

clone size: -
D gene: TRBD1
J gene: TRBJ2-7
V gene: TRBV30
CDR3 DNA: TGTGCCTGGAATCAGGGGGTTGGCAACGAGCAGTACTTC
CDR3 protein: CAWNQGVGNEQYF

clone size: -
D gene: -
J gene: TRBJ2-7
V gene: TRBV7-9
CDR3 DNA: TGTGCCAGCAGCATTGAATCCTACGAGCAGTACTTC
CDR3 protein: CASSIESYEQYF

clone size: -
D gene: -
J gene: TRBJ1-1
V gene: TRBV29-1
CDR3 DNA: TGCAGCGCCGGAGAGTTGAACACTGAAGCTTTCTTT
CDR3 protein: CSAGELNTEAFF

clone size: -
D gene: -
J gene: TRBJ2-3
V gene: TRBV5-4
CDR3 DNA: TGTGCCAGCAGCTTGGGAGGGGGACCGGATACGCAGTATTTT
CDR3 protein: CASSLGGGPDTQYF

clone size: once
D gene: -
J gene: TRBJ1-1
V gene: TRBV7-3
CDR3 DNA: TGTGCCAGCAGCTTAGGCCCTCGGGCCACTGAAGCTTTCTTT
CDR3 protein: CASSLGPRATEAFF

clone size: -
D gene: -
J gene: TRBJ2-3
V gene: TRBV7-2
CDR3 DNA: TGTGCCAGCAGCGGAGGGGGACTACACACAGATACGCAGTATTTT
CDR3 protein: CASSGGGLHTDTQYF

clone size: once
D gene: TRBD2
J gene: TRBJ2-7
V gene: TRBV5-1
CDR3 DNA: TGCGCCAGCAGCTTAGCGGGGCAGAACGAGCAGTACTTC
CDR3 protein: CASSLAGQNEQYF

clone size: few
D gene: TRBD2
J gene: TRBJ2-3
V gene: TRBV7-8
CDR3 DNA: TGTGCCAGCAGCTTCGAAAGCGGGAGAACAGATACGCAGTATTTT
CDR3 protein: CASSFESGRTDTQYF

clone size: -
D gene: -
J gene: TRBJ2-2
V gene: TRBV5-1
CDR3 DNA: TGCGCCAGCAGCTTTCTCGGGACCGACACCGGGGAGCTGTTTTTT
CDR3 protein: CASSFLGTDTGELFF

clone size: -
D gene: TRBD2
J gene: TRBJ2-3
V gene: TRBV5-1
CDR3 DNA: TGCGCCAGCAGCTTGACTAGCGGCGCAGATACGCAGTATTTT
CDR3 protein: CASSLTSGADTQYF

clone size: -
D gene: TRBD1
J gene: TRBJ2-1
V gene: TRBV7-3
CDR3 DNA: TGTGCCAGCAGCGCGTCGGACAGGGCTCATGAGCAGTTCTTC
CDR3 protein: CASSASDRAHEQFF

clone size: -
D gene: -
J gene: TRBJ1-2
V gene: TRBV30
CDR3 DNA: TGTGCCTGGAGTGTCTCAACCTCAGGGGATGGCTACACCTTC
CDR3 protein: CAWSVSTSGDGYTF

clone size: few
D gene: -
J gene: TRBJ1-1
V gene: TRBV15
CDR3 DNA: TGTGCCACCAGCAGAGATGGAAGAGTTGATCTGAACACTGAAGCTTTCTTT
CDR3 protein: CATSRDGRVDLNTEAFF

clone size: few
D gene: -
J gene: TRBJ1-1
V gene: TRBV6-6
CDR3 DNA: TGTGCCAGCAGTTACGATCCGAACACTGAAGCTTTCTTT
CDR3 protein: CASSYDPNTEAFF

clone size: -
D gene: TRBD1
J gene: TRBJ1-6
V gene: TRBV15
CDR3 DNA: TGTGCCACCAGCAGAGACCCTGACAGGGGGCTGAATTCACCCCTCCACTTT
CDR3 protein: CATSRDPDRGLNSPLHF

clone size: -
D gene: TRBD1
J gene: TRBJ2-5
V gene: TRBV2
CDR3 DNA: TGTGCCAGCAGTGAAGGGCAGGGGGCATGGGAGACCCAGTACTTC
CDR3 protein: CASSEGQGAWETQYF

clone size: -
D gene: -
J gene: TRBJ1-1
V gene: TRBV18
CDR3 DNA: TGTGCCAGCTCACCTTCTATAAAGAACACTGAAGCTTTCTTT
CDR3 protein: CASSPSIKNTEAFF

clone size: -
D gene: -
J gene: TRBJ2-7
V gene: TRBV19
CDR3 DNA: TGTGCCAGTAGTATCCAGGTGAACTACGAGCAGTACTTC
CDR3 protein: CASSIQVNYEQYF

clone size: -
D gene: -
J gene: TRBJ2-1
V gene: TRBV5-1
CDR3 DNA: TGCGCCAGCAGCTTTACTATTCCCTACAATGAGCAGTTCTTC
CDR3 protein: CASSFTIPYNEQFF

clone size: once
D gene: TRBD1
J gene: TRBJ2-7
V gene: TRBV4-1
CDR3 DNA: TGCGCCAGCAGCCCTGTCCCGGGACAGGGGAGCGAGCAGTACTTC
CDR3 protein: CASSPVPGQGSEQYF

clone size: -
D gene: TRBD1
J gene: TRBJ2-7
V gene: TRBV29-1
CDR3 DNA: TGCAGCGTAGCAAACAGGGGGCTCTACGAGCAGTACTTC
CDR3 protein: CSVANRGLYEQYF

clone size: few
D gene: TRBD1
J gene: TRBJ2-7
V gene: TRBV7-9
CDR3 DNA: TGTGCCTCGGGACAGAGCTCCTACGAGCAGTACTTC
CDR3 protein: CASGQSSYEQYF

clone size: -
D gene: TRBD2
J gene: TRBJ2-2
V gene: TRBV29-1
CDR3 DNA: TGCAGCGTTGTTGGGACTAGCGGGGGCACCGGGGAGCTGTTTTTT
CDR3 protein: CSVVGTSGGTGELFF

clone size: -
D gene: -
J gene: TRBJ1-6
V gene: TRBV7-9
CDR3 DNA: TGTGCCAGCAGCTTAATTGGCGGTGCCTCGAATTCACCCCTCCACTTT
CDR3 protein: CASSLIGGASNSPLHF

clone size: -
D gene: TRBD2
J gene: TRBJ2-1
V gene: TRBV2
CDR3 DNA: TGTGCCAGCAGTGAGGGCGGGAGGCTGAATGAGCAGTTCTTC
CDR3 protein: CASSEGGRLNEQFF

clone size: many
D gene: -
J gene: TRBJ2-3
V gene: TRBV28
CDR3 DNA: TGTGCCAGCAGTTTACTTCTATTGCTAGAGTGGGCCAACTCCGATACGCAGTATTTT
CDR3 protein: CASSLLLLLEWANSDTQYF

clone size: few
D gene: TRBD1
J gene: TRBJ1-4
V gene: TRBV7-9
CDR3 DNA: TGTGCCAGCAGCGCCGGGACAGGGTCTTCTGAAAAACTGTTTTTT
CDR3 protein: CASSAGTGSSEKLFF

clone size: -
D gene: -
J gene: TRBJ1-2
V gene: TRBV29-1
CDR3 DNA: TGCAGCGTTGAAGATCAGTTAAACTATGGCTACACCTTC
CDR3 protein: CSVEDQLNYGYTF

clone size: once
D gene: TRBD1
J gene: TRBJ2-1
V gene: TRBV5-1
CDR3 DNA: TGCGCCAGCAGGTCGGGGACAGGGGACTACAATGAGCAGTTCTTC
CDR3 protein: CASRSGTGDYNEQFF